This section outlines one T cell receptor beta chain sequence together with its context. Its specificity is not known. Profiled with immunoSEQ multiplex PCR; TCRdb holds only in-frame clones, not every one. The sample has 11,000 or so clones; about 88% are singletons. The entry originates in a study of stem cell transplantation in POMP-related autoinflammatory disease. Study-wide background: Impaired MHC class I-dependent CD8+ differentiation was hypothesized from defective thymoproteasomes. Before transplant: CD4+ naive skewing, low CD8+ proportions, reduced cytokine secretion. Study conclusions and caveats: Patients with PRAID showed a restricted number of unique TRB V-J gene pairings. A trend toward lower repertoire diversity and greater clonality appeared in every analyzed T-cell subset of PRAID patients.

This CDR3 has 15 amino acids. CDR1 is MGHRA and CDR2 is YSYEKL in the germline V gene. Between the trimmed V and J ends, which lost 2 bases and 4 bases, there was a span of 15 bases. PRAID featured immunodeficiency plus autoinflammation. This rearrangement joins TRBV4-1 to TRBJ2-7; D might be TRBD1 or TRBD2, each matching 5 bases. Sample: CD8+ T cells from PBMCs, taken before stem cell transplantation. This TCR was recovered from a human donor with POMP-related autoinflammation and immune dysregulation (PRAID). In DNA form, the CDR3 reads TGCGCCAGCAGCCAAACCGGGGACCCTATTTACGAGCAGTACTTC. Its translation is CASSQTGDPIYEQYF.